This T cell receptor (beta chain) stems from a study of T cell responses to AZD1222 COVID-19 vaccine. Overall study results and limits: Repertoires were sampled only after the peak T cell response. Spike was spanned by vaccine-associated CD4 TCRs, which were dominant at 160-218 and 743-854. Increased Spike-specific TCR breadth and depth were observed after two AZD1222 doses.

Regarding this clone: Its target is not known.

This table comes from immunoSEQ multiplex PCR, and its TCRdb copy is limited to in-frame clones, with some not included. The sample has about 29,000 clones; roughly 92% are singletons. This sequence originates from an adult in good health. The sample was peripheral blood, taken on day 0 of AZD1222 vaccination.

The CDR3 DNA follows: TGCGCCAGCAGCTTGAATTCCTTCGGCAATCAGCCCCAGCATTTT. Translated, it gives CASSLNSFGNQPQHF. This chain uses TRBV5-1 with TRBJ1-5; D unresolved. The ends were cut back, 1 base at V and 2 bases at J, with 10 bases in the middle. This CDR3 contains 15 residues. CDR1 and CDR2 from the germline V gene are SGHRS and YFSETQ.